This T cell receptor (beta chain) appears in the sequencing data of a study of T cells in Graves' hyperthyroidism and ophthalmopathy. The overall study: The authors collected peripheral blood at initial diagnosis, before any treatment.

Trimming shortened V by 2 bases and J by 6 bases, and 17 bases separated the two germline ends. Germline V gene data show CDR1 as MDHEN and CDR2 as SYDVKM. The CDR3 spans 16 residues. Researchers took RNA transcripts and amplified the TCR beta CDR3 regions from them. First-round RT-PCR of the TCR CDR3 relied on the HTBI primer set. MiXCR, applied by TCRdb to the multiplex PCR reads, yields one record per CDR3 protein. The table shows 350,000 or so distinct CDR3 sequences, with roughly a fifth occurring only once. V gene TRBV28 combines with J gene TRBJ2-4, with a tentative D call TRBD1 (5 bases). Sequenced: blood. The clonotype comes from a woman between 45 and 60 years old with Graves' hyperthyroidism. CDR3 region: CASSLDNWGSLNIQYF. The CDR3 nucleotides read TGTGCCAGCAGTTTAGATAATTGGGGCAGCTTAAACATTCAGTACTTC.